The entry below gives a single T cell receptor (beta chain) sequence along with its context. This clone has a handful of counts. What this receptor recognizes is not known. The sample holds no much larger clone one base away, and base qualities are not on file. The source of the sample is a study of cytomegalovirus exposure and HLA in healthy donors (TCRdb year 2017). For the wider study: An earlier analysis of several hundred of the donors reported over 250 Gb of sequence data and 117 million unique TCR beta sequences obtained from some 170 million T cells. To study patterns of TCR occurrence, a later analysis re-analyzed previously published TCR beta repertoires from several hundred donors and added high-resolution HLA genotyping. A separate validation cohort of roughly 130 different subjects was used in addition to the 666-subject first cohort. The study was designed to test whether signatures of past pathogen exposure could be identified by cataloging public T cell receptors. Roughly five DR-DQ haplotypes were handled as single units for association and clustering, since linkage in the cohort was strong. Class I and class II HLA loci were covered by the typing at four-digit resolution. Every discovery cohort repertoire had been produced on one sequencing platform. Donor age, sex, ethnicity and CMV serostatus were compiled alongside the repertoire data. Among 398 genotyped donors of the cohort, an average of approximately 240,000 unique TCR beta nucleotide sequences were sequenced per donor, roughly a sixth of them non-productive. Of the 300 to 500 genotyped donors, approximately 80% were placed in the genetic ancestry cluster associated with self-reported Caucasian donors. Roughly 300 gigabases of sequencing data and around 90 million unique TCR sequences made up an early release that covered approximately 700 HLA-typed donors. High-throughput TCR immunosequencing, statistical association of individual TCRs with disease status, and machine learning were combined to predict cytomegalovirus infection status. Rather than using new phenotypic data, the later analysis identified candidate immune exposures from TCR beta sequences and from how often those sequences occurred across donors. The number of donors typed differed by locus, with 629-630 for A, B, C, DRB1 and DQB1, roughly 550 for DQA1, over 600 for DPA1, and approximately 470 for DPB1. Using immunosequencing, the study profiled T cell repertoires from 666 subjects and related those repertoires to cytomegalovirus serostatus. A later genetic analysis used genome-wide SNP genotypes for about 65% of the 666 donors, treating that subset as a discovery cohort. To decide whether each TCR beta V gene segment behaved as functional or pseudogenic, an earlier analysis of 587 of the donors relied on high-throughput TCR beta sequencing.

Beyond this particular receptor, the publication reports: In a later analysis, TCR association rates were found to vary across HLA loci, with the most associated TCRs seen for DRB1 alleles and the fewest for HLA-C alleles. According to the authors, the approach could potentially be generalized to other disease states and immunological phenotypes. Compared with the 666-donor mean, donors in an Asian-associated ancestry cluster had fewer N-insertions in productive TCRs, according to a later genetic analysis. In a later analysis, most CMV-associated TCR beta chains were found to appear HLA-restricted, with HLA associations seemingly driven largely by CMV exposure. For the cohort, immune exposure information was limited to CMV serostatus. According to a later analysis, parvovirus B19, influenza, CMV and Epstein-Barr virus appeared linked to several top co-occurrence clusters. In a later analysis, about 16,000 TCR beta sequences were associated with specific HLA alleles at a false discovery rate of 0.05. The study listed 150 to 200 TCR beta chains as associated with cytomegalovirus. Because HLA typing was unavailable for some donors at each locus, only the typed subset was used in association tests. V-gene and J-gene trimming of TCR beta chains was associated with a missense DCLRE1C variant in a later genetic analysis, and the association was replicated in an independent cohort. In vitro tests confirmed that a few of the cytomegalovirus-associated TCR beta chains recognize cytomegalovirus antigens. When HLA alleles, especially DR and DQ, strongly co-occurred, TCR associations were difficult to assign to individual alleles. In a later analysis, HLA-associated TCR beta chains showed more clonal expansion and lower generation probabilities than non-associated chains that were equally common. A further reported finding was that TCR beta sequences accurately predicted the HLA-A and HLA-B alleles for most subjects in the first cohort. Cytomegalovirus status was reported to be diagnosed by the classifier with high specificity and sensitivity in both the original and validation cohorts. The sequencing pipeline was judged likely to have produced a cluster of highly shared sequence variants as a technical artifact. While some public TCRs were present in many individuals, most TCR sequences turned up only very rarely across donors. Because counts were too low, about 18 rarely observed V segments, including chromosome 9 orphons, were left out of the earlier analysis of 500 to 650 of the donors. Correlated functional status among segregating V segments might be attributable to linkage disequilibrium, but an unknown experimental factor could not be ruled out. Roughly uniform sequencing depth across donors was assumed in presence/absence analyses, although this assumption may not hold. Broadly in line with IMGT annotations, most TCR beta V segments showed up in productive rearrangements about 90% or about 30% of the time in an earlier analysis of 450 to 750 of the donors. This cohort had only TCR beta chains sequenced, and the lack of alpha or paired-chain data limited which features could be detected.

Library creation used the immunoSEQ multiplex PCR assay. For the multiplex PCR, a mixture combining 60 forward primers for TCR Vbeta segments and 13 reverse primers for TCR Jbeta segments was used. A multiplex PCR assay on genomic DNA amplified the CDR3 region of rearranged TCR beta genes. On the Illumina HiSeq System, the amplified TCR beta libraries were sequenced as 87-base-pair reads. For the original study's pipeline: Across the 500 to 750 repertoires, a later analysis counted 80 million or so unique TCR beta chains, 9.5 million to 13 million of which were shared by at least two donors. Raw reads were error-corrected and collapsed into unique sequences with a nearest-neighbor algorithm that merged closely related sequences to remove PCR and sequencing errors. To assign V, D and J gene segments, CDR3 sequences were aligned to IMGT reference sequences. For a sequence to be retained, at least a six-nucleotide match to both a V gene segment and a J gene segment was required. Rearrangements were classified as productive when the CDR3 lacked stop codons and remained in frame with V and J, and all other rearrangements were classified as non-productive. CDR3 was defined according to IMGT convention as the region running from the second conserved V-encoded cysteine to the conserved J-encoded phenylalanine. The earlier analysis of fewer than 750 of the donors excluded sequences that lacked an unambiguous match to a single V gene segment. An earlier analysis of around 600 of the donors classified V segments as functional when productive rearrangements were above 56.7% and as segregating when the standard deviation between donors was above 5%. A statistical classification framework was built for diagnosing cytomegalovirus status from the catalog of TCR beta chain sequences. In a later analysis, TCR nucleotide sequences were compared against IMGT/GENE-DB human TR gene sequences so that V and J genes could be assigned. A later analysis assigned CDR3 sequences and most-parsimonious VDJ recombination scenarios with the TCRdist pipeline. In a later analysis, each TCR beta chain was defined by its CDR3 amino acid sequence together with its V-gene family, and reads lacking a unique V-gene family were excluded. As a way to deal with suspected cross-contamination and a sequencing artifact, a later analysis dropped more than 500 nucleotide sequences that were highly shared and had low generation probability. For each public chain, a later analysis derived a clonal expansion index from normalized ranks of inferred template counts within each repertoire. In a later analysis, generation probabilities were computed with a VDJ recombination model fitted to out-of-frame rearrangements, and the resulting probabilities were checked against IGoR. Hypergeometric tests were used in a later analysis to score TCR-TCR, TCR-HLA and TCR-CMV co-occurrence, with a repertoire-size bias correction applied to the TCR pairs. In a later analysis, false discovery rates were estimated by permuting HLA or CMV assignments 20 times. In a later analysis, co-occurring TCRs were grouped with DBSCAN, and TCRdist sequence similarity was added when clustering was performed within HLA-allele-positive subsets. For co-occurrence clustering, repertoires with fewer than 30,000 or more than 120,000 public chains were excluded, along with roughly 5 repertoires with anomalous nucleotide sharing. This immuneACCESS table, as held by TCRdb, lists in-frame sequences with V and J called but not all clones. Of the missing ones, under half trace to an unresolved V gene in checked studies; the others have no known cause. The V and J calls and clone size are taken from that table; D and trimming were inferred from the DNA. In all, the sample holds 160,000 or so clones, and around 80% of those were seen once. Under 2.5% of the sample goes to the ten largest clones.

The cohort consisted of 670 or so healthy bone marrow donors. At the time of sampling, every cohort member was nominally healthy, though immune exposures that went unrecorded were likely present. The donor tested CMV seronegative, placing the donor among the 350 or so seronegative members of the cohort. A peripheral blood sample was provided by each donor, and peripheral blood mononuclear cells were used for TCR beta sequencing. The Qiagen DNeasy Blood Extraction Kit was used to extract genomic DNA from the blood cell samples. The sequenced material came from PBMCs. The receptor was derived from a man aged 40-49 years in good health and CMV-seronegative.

CDR3 protein: CASSPGGAGYNEQFF. The bases are TGTGCCAGCAGCCCCGGGGGGGCGGGCTACAATGAGCAGTTCTTC. Recombination joined TRBV11-3 with TRBJ2-1; 8 of the junction bases match TRBD2. The germline V gene supplies CDR1 SGHNT and CDR2 YENEEA. From its cysteine to its phenylalanine, the CDR3 spans 15 amino acids. Solely the CDR3 DNA is kept, with 45 bases framed from the first base. Clipping removes 5 bases from V and 3 bases from J, with 6 as the unmatched junction base count. When the CDR3 is completed using the reference TRBV11-3 and TRBJ2-1 genes on either side, the full variable domain is EAGVVQSPRYKIIEKKQPVAFWCNPISGHNTLYWYLQNLGQGPELLIRYENEEAVDDSQLPKDRFSAERLKGVDSTLKIQPAELGDSAVYLCASSPGGAGYNEQFFGPGTRLTVL.